This TCR beta chain originates from a study of blood T cell repertoires in COVID-19 (TCRdb year 2020). With regard to the full study: Samples from collaborators originated in the United States, Italy and Spain and spanned both the acute and convalescent phases of COVID-19. The prospective study material was composed of cDNA or gDNA derived from T cells, B-cell-depleted T cells, or PBMCs. Deeply sampled blood TCRbeta repertoires from subjects exposed to, actively infected with, or recovered from COVID-19 were included in the dataset. The repertoires were released in a freely available public database intended as a resource for research on the immune response to SARS-CoV-2. The samples were drawn from two sources: the first 160 participants of the ongoing ImmuneRACE study, and 1,000 to 1,500 subjects contributed by 6 global collaborators. Nearly every sample came with metadata listing a de-identified subject ID, COVID-19 status, age in years and sex. HLA class I and class II types, where available, came from metadata supplied by the sample provider rather than from assay-based typing.

Collaborating institutions collected whole blood in K2EDTA tubes following their own protocols. For TCRbeta analysis, collaborators shipped samples in one of three forms: frozen whole blood, isolated PBMCs, or DNA extracted from either of those sample types. The immunoSEQ Assay, a bias-controlled multiplex PCR, was used to amplify TCRbeta CDR3 regions from genomic DNA. The study's processing was this. The number of nucleated cells in each sample was estimated from the amplification of reference gene primers within the assay. To quantify the absolute abundance of each unique TCRbeta CDR3 rearrangement, sequence reads were collapsed and filtered. For each sample, productive Simpson clonality was calculated as the square root of Simpson's diversity index over productive rearrangements. TCRdb carries this immuneACCESS record with in-frame sequences only. Its versions omit some clonotypes, under half of them owing to an unresolved V gene in the studies checked, with the rest unexplained. The V and J calls and clone size are taken from that table; D and trimming were inferred from the DNA. The sample yields 70,000 to 85,000 clones; more than 75% were counted once. Jointly, the top ten make up roughly 9.1% of the sample.

Points the paper makes about the study in general: The quantity of clinical and demographic metadata differed by source and by participant and was supplied without curation.

This clone was detected a few times. The antigen this receptor binds is unknown. The junction and the germline gene differ at one end; a read error may be behind it. Including cysteine and phenylalanine, the CDR3 has 15 amino acids. Left in the record is the CDR3 DNA by itself, 45 bases read in frame from the first base. From the germline V gene (reference sequence), CDR1 is WNHNN and CDR2 is SYGVQD. The clonotype originates from a human donor in a cohort sampled during active COVID-19. Sample: peripheral blood. This chain is built from TRBV10-1 and TRBJ2-7, with 10 bases aligning to TRBD1. The CDR3 has the sequence CASRSVPGQGTLVRF. Read as DNA, the sequence is TGCGCCAGCAGATCAGTACCGGGACAGGGGACCCTGGTGCGCTTC.